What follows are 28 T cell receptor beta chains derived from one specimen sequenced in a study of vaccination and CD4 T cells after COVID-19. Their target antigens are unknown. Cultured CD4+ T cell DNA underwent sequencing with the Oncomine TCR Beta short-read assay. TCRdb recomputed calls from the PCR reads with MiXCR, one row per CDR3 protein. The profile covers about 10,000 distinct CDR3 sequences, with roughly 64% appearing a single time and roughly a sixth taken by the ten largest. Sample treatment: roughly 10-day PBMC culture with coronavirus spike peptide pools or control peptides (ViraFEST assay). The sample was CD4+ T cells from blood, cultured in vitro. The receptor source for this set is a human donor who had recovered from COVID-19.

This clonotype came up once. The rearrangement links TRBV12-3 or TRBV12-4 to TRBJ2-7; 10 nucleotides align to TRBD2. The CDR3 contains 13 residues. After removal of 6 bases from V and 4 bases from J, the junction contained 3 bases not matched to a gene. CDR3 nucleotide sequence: TGTGCCAGCAGGGTTAGCGGGAGGTACGAGCAGTACTTC. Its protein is CASRVSGRYEQYF.

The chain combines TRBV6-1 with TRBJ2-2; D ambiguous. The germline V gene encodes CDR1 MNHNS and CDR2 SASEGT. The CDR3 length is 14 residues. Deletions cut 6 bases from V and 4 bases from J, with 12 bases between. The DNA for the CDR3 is TGTGCCAGCAGGCAGGACCGATCCACCGGGGAGCTGTTTTTT. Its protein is CASRQDRSTGELFF.

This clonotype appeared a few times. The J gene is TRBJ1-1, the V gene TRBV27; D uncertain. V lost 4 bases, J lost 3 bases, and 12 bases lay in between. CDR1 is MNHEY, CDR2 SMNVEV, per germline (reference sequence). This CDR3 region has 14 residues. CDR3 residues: CASSSGREYTEAFF. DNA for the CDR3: TGTGCCAGCAGTTCAGGACGGGAATACACTGAAGCTTTCTTT.

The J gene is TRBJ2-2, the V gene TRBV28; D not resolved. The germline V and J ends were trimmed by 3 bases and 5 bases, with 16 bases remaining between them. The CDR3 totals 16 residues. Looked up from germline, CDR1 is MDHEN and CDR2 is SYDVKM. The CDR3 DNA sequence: TGTGCCAGCAGTTTTAGCACCCACCCCCGAACCGGGGAGCTGTTTTTT. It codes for CASSFSTHPRTGELFF.

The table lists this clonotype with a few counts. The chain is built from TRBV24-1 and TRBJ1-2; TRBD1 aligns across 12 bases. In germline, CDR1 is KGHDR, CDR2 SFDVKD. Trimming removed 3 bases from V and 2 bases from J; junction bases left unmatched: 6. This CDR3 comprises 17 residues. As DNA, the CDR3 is TGTGCCACCAGTGATGGGGACAGGGGGCATCCAAACTATGGCTACACCTTC. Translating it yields CATSDGDRGHPNYGYTF.

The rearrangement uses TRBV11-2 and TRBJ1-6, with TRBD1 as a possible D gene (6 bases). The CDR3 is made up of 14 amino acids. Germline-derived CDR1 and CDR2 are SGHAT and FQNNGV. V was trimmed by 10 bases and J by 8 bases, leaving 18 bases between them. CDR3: CATRMGAGHSPLHF. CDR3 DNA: TGTGCCACCCGAATGGGGGCAGGGCATTCACCCCTCCACTTT. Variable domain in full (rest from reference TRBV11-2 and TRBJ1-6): EAGVAQSPRYKIIEKRQSVAFWCNPISGHATLYWYQQILGQGPKLLIQFQNNGVVDDSQLPKDRFSAERLKGVDSTLKIQPAKLEDSAVYLCATRMGAGHSPLHFGNGTRLTVT.

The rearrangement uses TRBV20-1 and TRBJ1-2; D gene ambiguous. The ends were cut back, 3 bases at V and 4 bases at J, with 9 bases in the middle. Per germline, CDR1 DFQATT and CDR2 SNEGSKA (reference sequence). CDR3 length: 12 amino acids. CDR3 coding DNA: TGCAGTGCTAGTGGAATTCTCTATGGCTACACCTTC. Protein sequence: CSASGILYGYTF.

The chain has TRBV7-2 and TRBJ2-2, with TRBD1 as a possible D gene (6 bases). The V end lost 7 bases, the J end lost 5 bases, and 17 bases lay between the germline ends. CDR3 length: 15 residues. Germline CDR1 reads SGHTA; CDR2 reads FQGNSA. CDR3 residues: CASTTVRGSTGELFF. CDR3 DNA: TGTGCCAGCACCACAGTAAGGGGGAGTACCGGGGAGCTGTTTTTT. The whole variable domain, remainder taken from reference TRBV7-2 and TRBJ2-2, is GAGVSQSPSNKVTEKGKDVELRCDPISGHTALYWYRQSLGQGLEFLIYFQGNSAPDKSGLPSDRFSAERTGGSVSTLTIQRTQQEDSAVYLCASTTVRGSTGELFFGEGSRLTVL.

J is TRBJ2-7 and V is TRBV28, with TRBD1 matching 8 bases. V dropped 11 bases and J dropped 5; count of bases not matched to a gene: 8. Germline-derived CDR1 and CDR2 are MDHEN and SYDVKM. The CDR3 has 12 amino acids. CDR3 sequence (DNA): TGTGCCTGCCACGCAGGGGGCGACGAGCAGTACTTC. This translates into CACHAGGDEQYF. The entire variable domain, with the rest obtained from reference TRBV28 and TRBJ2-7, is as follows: DVKVTQSSRYLVKRTGEKVFLECVQDMDHENMFWYRQDPGLGLRLIYFSYDVKMKEKGDIPEGYSVSREKKERFSLILESASTNQTSMYLCACHAGGDEQYFGPGTRLTVT.

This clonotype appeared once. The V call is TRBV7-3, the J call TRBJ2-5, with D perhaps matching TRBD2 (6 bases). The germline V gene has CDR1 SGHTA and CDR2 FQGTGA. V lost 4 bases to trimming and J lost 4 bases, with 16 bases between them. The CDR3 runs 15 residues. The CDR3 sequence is CASSYGREVTETQYF. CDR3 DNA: TGTGCCAGCAGCTACGGCAGGGAGGTAACAGAGACCCAGTACTTC.

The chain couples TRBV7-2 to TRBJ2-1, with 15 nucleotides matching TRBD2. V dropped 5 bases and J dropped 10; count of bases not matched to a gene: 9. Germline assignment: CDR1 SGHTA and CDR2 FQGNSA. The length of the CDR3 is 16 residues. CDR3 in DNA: TGTGCCAGCAGCCCTGGACTAGCGGGAGGGCAGAACGAGCAGTTCTTC. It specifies CASSPGLAGGQNEQFF.

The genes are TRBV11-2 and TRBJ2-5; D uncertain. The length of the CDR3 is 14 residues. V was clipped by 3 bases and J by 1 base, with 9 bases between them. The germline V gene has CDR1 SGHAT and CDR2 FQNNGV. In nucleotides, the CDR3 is TGTGCCAGCAGCTTTGCGACTGGCCAAGAGACCCAGTACTTC. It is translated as CASSFATGQETQYF.

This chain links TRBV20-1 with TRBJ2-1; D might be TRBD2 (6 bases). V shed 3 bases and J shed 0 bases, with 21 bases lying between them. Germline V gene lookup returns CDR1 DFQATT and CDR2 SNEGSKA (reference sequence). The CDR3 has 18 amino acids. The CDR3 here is CSARAPWGGSGSYNEQFF. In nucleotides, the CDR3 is TGCAGTGCTAGGGCACCCTGGGGAGGATCTGGCTCCTACAATGAGCAGTTCTTC.

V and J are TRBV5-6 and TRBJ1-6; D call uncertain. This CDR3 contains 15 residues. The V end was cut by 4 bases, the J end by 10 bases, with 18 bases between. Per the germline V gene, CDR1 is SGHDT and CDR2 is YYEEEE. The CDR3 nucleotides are TGTGCCAGCAGCGTTTACCGGGCACCCATCTCACCCCTCCACTTT. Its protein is CASSVYRAPISPLHF. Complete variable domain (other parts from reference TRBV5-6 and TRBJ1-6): DAGVTQSPTHLIKTRGQQVTLRCSPKSGHDTVSWYQQALGQGPQFIFQYYEEEERQRGNFPDRFSGHQFPNYSSELNVNALLLGDSALYLCASSVYRAPISPLHFGNGTRLTVT.

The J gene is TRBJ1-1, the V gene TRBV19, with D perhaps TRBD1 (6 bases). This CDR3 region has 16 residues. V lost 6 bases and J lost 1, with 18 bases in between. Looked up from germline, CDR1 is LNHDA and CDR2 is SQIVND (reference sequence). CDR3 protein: CASRIDRPPRNTEAFF. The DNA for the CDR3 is TGTGCCAGTAGGATCGACAGGCCGCCTCGGAACACTGAAGCTTTCTTT. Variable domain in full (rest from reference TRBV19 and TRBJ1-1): DGGITQSPKYLFRKEGQNVTLSCEQNLNHDAMYWYRQDPGQGLRLIYYSQIVNDFQKGDIAEGYSVSREKKESFPLTVTSAQKNPTAFYLCASRIDRPPRNTEAFFGQGTRLTVV.

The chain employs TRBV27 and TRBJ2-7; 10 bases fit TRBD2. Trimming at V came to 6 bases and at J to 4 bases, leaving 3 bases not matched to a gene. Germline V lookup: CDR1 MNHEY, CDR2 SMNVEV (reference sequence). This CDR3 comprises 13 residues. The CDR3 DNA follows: TGTGCCAGCAGAGGACTAGCGGCTTACGAGCAGTACTTC. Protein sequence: CASRGLAAYEQYF.

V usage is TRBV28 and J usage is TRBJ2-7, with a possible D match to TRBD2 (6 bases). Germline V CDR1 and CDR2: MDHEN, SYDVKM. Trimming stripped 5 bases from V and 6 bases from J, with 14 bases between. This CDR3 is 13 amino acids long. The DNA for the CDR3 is TGTGCCAGCAGTCCCCGGACTACTATCGAGCAGTACTTC. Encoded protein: CASSPRTTIEQYF.

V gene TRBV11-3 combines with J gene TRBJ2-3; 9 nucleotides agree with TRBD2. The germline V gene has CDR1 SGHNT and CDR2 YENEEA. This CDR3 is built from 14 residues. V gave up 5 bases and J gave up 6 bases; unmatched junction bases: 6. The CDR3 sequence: CASSPGLATDTQYF. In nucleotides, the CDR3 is TGTGCCAGCAGCCCGGGACTAGCAACTGATACGCAGTATTTT.

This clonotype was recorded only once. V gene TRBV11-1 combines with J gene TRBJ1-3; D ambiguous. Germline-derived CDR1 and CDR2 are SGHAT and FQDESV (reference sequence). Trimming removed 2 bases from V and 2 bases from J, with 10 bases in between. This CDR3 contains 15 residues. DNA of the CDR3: TGTGCCAGCAGCTTAAGGAGACCTACTGGAAACACCATATATTTT. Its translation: CASSLRRPTGNTIYF. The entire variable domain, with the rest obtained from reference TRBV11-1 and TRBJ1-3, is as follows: EAEVAQSPRYKITEKSQAVAFWCDPISGHATLYWYRQILGQGPELLVQFQDESVVDDSQLPKDRFSAERLKGVDSTLKIQPAELGDSAMYLCASSLRRPTGNTIYFGEGSWLTVV.

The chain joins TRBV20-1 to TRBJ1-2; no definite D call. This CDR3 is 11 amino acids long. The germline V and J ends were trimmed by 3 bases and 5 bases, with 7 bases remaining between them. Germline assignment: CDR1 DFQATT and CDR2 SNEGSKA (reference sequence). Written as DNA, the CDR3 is TGCAGTGCTAGTCTGGGGTATGGCTACACCTTC. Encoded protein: CSASLGYGYTF.

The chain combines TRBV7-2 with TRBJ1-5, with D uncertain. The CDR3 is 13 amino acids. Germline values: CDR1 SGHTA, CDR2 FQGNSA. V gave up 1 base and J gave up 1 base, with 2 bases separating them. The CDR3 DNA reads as TGTGCCAGCAGCTTAGACAGCAATCAGCCCCAGCATTTT. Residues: CASSLDSNQPQHF.

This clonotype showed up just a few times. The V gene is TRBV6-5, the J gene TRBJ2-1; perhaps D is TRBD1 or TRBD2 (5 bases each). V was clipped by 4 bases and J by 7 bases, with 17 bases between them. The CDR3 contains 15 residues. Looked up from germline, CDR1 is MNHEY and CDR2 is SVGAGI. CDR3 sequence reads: CASSSGRGNRNEQFF. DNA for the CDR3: TGTGCCAGCAGTTCGGGACGGGGTAATAGGAATGAGCAGTTCTTC.

The CDR3 here is CASSVRQGRTEAFF. The DNA for the CDR3 is TGTGCCAGCAGTGTTCGACAGGGGAGAACTGAAGCTTTCTTT. This chain connects TRBV2 to TRBJ1-1, with TRBD1 matching 8 bases. Germline values: CDR1 SNHLY, CDR2 FYNNEI. V dropped 4 bases and J dropped 5; count of bases not matched to a gene: 6. There are 14 residues in the CDR3. The whole variable domain, filled in from reference TRBV2 and TRBJ1-1, reads EPEVTQTPSHQVTQMGQEVILRCVPISNHLYFYWYRQILGQKVEFLVSFYNNEISEKSEIFDDQFSVERPDGSNFTLKIRSTKLEDSAMYFCASSVRQGRTEAFFGQGTRLTVV.

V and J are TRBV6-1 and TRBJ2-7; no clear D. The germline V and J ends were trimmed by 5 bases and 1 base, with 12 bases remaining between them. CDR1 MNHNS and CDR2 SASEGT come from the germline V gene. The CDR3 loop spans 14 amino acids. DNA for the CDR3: TGTGCCAGCAGTAAAGACGGAGTATCCTACGAGCAGTACTTC. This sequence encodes CASSKDGVSYEQYF.

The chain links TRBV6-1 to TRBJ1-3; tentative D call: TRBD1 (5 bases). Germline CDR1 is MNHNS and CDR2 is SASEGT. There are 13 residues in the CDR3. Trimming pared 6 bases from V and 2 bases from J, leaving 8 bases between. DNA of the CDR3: TGTGCCAGCAGACGGGGGGCTGGAAACACCATATATTTT. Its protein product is CASRRGAGNTIYF.

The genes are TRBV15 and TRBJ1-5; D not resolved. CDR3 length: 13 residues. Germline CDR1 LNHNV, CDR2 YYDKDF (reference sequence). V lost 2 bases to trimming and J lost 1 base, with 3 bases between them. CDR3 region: CATSRNSNQPQHF. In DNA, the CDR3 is TGTGCCACCAGCAGAAACAGCAATCAGCCCCAGCATTTT.

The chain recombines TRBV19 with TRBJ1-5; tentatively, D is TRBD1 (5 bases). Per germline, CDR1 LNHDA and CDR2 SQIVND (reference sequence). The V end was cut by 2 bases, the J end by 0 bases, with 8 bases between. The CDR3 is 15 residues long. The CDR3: CASSIMGLSNQPQHF. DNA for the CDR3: TGTGCCAGTAGTATAATGGGACTTAGCAATCAGCCCCAGCATTTT. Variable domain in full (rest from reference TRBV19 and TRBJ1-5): DGGITQSPKYLFRKEGQNVTLSCEQNLNHDAMYWYRQDPGQGLRLIYYSQIVNDFQKGDIAEGYSVSREKKESFPLTVTSAQKNPTAFYLCASSIMGLSNQPQHFGDGTRLSIL.

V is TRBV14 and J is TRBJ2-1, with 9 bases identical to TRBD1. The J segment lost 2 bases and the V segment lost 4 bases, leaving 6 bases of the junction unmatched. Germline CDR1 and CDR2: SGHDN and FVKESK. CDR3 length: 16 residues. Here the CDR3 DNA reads TGTGCCAGCAGCCGGGAAGACAGGGGGGCCTACAATGAGCAGTTCTTC. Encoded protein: CASSREDRGAYNEQFF.